These T cell receptor beta chains were read from a single sample in a study of blood T cell repertoires in COVID-19. Some clones are missing from TCRdb's copy, which holds only in-frame ones; the method was immunoSEQ multiplex PCR. The data show 150,000 to 200,000 clones, approximately 90% seen once. Material: PBMCs or T cells enriched from blood (not recorded which). Source of these receptors: a woman aged 50 to 65 who had recovered from COVID-19. CDR3s include the opening cysteine and the closing phenylalanine or tryptophan. The order of the fields is CDR3 protein, CDR3 DNA, D gene, V gene, J gene, clone size. D genes are given only for firm matches. Clone size is shown for a subset of rows, as once, few, many or a class of expanded clone.

CDR3 protein: CASSLALASPSTDTQYF
CDR3 DNA: TGTGCCAGCAGCTTAGCACTAGCGAGCCCTAGCACAGATACGCAGTATTTT
D gene: TRBD2
V gene: TRBV7-6
J gene: TRBJ2-3
clone size: NA

CDR3 protein: CASSFGTGTAGEKLFF
CDR3 DNA: TGTGCCAGCAGCTTTGGAACCGGGACAGCAGGCGAAAAACTGTTTTTT
D gene: TRBD1
V gene: TRBV7-2
J gene: TRBJ1-4
clone size: NA

CDR3 protein: CASSIHQGDGNQPQHF
CDR3 DNA: TGTGCCAGTAGTATACATCAGGGGGACGGCAATCAGCCCCAGCATTTT
D gene: TRBD1
V gene: TRBV19
J gene: TRBJ1-5
clone size: NA

CDR3 protein: CASSLIAGDYEQYF
CDR3 DNA: TGTGCCAGCAGTTTAATAGCGGGGGACTACGAGCAGTACTTC
D gene: TRBD2
V gene: TRBV27
J gene: TRBJ2-7
clone size: NA

CDR3 protein: CASSLGDRRYNEQFF
CDR3 DNA: TGCGCCAGCAGCTTGGGGGACAGGAGATACAATGAGCAGTTCTTC
D gene: TRBD1
V gene: TRBV5-1
J gene: TRBJ2-1
clone size: NA

CDR3 protein: CASSVVGGSTDTQYF
CDR3 DNA: TGTGCCAGTAGTGTCGTCGGGGGTAGCACAGATACGCAGTATTTT
D gene: NA
V gene: TRBV19
J gene: TRBJ2-3
clone size: NA

CDR3 protein: CASSSTLAGGYYEQYF
CDR3 DNA: TGTGCCAGCAGCTCCACCCTAGCGGGGGGGTACTACGAGCAGTACTTC
D gene: TRBD2
V gene: TRBV7-2
J gene: TRBJ2-7
clone size: NA

CDR3 protein: CASSQGAGLAGDTQYF
CDR3 DNA: TGCGCCAGCAGCCAAGGGGCGGGACTAGCTGGCGATACGCAGTATTTT
D gene: TRBD2
V gene: TRBV4-3
J gene: TRBJ2-3
clone size: NA

CDR3 protein: CASTTPGRGSSPLHF
CDR3 DNA: TGTGCCAGTACCACCCCGGGCAGGGGGTCCTCACCCCTCCACTTT
D gene: TRBD1
V gene: TRBV19
J gene: TRBJ1-6
clone size: NA

CDR3 protein: CASSLVEKTQYF
CDR3 DNA: TGTGCCAGCAGCTTAGTGGAGAAGACCCAGTACTTC
D gene: NA
V gene: TRBV11-3
J gene: TRBJ2-5
clone size: NA

CDR3 protein: CASSRDSGNTEAFF
CDR3 DNA: TGTGCCAGCAGTCGGGACAGCGGGAACACTGAAGCTTTCTTT
D gene: TRBD1
V gene: TRBV6-2/TRBV6-3
J gene: TRBJ1-1
clone size: NA

CDR3 protein: CASRRPNYGYTF
CDR3 DNA: TGTGCCAGTAGGCGGCCTAACTATGGCTACACCTTC
D gene: NA
V gene: TRBV11-2
J gene: TRBJ1-2
clone size: NA

CDR3 protein: CAISESYTIYF
CDR3 DNA: TGTGCCATCAGTGAGTCCTATACCATATATTTT
D gene: NA
V gene: TRBV10-3
J gene: TRBJ1-3
clone size: NA

CDR3 protein: CASSGGGTGNTEAFF
CDR3 DNA: TGTGCCAGCAGTGGGGGGGGTACAGGCAACACTGAAGCTTTCTTT
D gene: NA
V gene: TRBV27
J gene: TRBJ1-1
clone size: NA

CDR3 protein: CASSLATSGLQSDEQFF
CDR3 DNA: TGTGCCAGCAGCTTAGCCACTAGCGGTCTCCAATCGGATGAGCAGTTCTTC
D gene: TRBD2
V gene: TRBV7-9
J gene: TRBJ2-1
clone size: NA

CDR3 protein: CASSYPGTVAF
CDR3 DNA: TGTGCCAGCAGTTATCCCGGGACAGTGGCCTTC
D gene: TRBD1
V gene: TRBV6-2/TRBV6-3
J gene: TRBJ2-7
clone size: NA

CDR3 protein: CASSYTTGLRGYTF
CDR3 DNA: TGTGCCAGCAGTTACACGACAGGGCTTCGCGGCTACACCTTC
D gene: TRBD1
V gene: TRBV6-5
J gene: TRBJ1-2
clone size: NA

CDR3 protein: CASSAERGQGALKDTQYF
CDR3 DNA: TGTGCCAGCAGCGCCGAGCGGGGACAGGGGGCGCTTAAAGATACGCAGTATTTT
D gene: TRBD1
V gene: TRBV7-9
J gene: TRBJ2-3
clone size: NA

CDR3 protein: CASLPSSYNSPLHF
CDR3 DNA: TGTGCCAGCCTACCAAGCTCCTATAATTCACCCCTCCACTTT
D gene: NA
V gene: TRBV6-5
J gene: TRBJ1-6
clone size: NA

CDR3 protein: CASSLDRAGELFF
CDR3 DNA: TGTGCCAGCTCTCTCGACAGGGCCGGGGAGCTGTTTTTT
D gene: TRBD1
V gene: TRBV18
J gene: TRBJ2-2
clone size: NA

CDR3 protein: CASSGLAGAYEQYF
CDR3 DNA: TGTGCCAGCAGTGGGCTAGCGGGGGCCTACGAGCAGTACTTC
D gene: TRBD2
V gene: TRBV25-1
J gene: TRBJ2-7
clone size: NA

CDR3 protein: CASSQDHWGGSNYGYTF
CDR3 DNA: TGCGCCAGCAGCCAAGATCACTGGGGCGGATCTAACTATGGCTACACCTTC
D gene: NA
V gene: TRBV4-3
J gene: TRBJ1-2
clone size: few

CDR3 protein: CASSTPSGGATDTQYF
CDR3 DNA: TGTGCCAGTAGTACCCCCAGCGGGGGGGCAACAGATACGCAGTATTTT
D gene: TRBD2
V gene: TRBV19
J gene: TRBJ2-3
clone size: NA

CDR3 protein: CASNSGTGGTEAFF
CDR3 DNA: TGTGCCAGCAACTCCGGGACGGGAGGGACTGAAGCTTTCTTT
D gene: NA
V gene: TRBV25-1
J gene: TRBJ1-1
clone size: NA

CDR3 protein: CAWSKQGNEQYF
CDR3 DNA: TGTGCCTGGAGTAAACAGGGAAACGAGCAGTACTTC
D gene: NA
V gene: TRBV30
J gene: TRBJ2-7
clone size: once

CDR3 protein: CASSRRAVGNQPQHF
CDR3 DNA: TGTGCCAGCAGTCGGAGGGCGGTGGGCAATCAGCCCCAGCATTTT
D gene: NA
V gene: TRBV2
J gene: TRBJ1-5
clone size: NA

CDR3 protein: CASSEGQGIFSAAGELFF
CDR3 DNA: TGCGCCAGCAGTGAGGGACAGGGAATATTTAGTGCGGCCGGGGAGCTGTTTTTT
D gene: TRBD1
V gene: TRBV5-1
J gene: TRBJ2-2
clone size: NA

CDR3 protein: CASSLSAGRDTQYF
CDR3 DNA: TGTGCCAGCAGCTTATCTGCTGGGAGAGATACGCAGTATTTT
D gene: NA
V gene: TRBV7-3
J gene: TRBJ2-3
clone size: NA

CDR3 protein: CASSWQGATDTQYF
CDR3 DNA: TGTGCCAGCAGCTGGCAGGGGGCCACAGATACGCAGTATTTT
D gene: TRBD1
V gene: TRBV7-2
J gene: TRBJ2-3
clone size: NA

CDR3 protein: CATSSGGQGLYGYTF
CDR3 DNA: TGTGCCACCAGCAGTGGGGGACAGGGCCTCTATGGCTACACCTTC
D gene: TRBD1
V gene: TRBV15
J gene: TRBJ1-2
clone size: once

CDR3 protein: CASSLRLVNEQFF
CDR3 DNA: TGTGCCAGCAGCTTAAGACTCGTCAATGAGCAGTTCTTC
D gene: NA
V gene: TRBV7-2
J gene: TRBJ2-1
clone size: NA

CDR3 protein: CASSSTPRQGYLGFF
CDR3 DNA: TGTGCCAGCAGCTCCACCCCCCGACAGGGTTACTTAGGATTCTTT
D gene: TRBD1
V gene: TRBV7-2
J gene: TRBJ1-1
clone size: few

CDR3 protein: CASSQVTSGGYEQYF
CDR3 DNA: TGTGCCAGCAGCCAAGTTACTAGCGGGGGCTACGAGCAGTACTTC
D gene: TRBD2
V gene: TRBV14
J gene: TRBJ2-7
clone size: NA

CDR3 protein: CASSPLQGTPLHF
CDR3 DNA: TGTGCCAGCAGCCCGCTACAGGGGACACCCCTCCACTTT
D gene: TRBD1
V gene: TRBV7-2
J gene: TRBJ1-6
clone size: NA

CDR3 protein: CASSPQTRVDGELFF
CDR3 DNA: TGTGCCAGCTCACCACAGACTAGAGTGGACGGGGAGCTGTTTTTT
D gene: NA
V gene: TRBV18
J gene: TRBJ2-2
clone size: once

CDR3 protein: CASSYGQVYNEQFF
CDR3 DNA: TGTGCCAGCAGCTACGGACAGGTCTACAATGAGCAGTTCTTC
D gene: TRBD1
V gene: TRBV11-1
J gene: TRBJ2-1
clone size: once

CDR3 protein: CASSQGGGGYNEQFF
CDR3 DNA: TGTGCCAGCAGCCAAGGCGGGGGGGGCTACAATGAGCAGTTCTTC
D gene: TRBD2
V gene: TRBV3-1/TRBV3-2
J gene: TRBJ2-1
clone size: NA

CDR3 protein: CASSRMRRHGAEEQYF
CDR3 DNA: TGTGCCAGCAGCAGGATGAGACGACATGGGGCAGAAGAGCAGTACTTC
D gene: NA
V gene: TRBV21-1
J gene: TRBJ2-7
clone size: NA

CDR3 protein: CASRDPDRNYGYTF
CDR3 DNA: TGTGCCAGCAGAGACCCGGACAGGAACTATGGCTACACCTTC
D gene: TRBD1
V gene: TRBV2
J gene: TRBJ1-2
clone size: NA

CDR3 protein: CAWSASGWGTDTQYF
CDR3 DNA: TGTGCCTGGAGTGCGTCGGGGTGGGGCACAGATACGCAGTATTTT
D gene: NA
V gene: TRBV30
J gene: TRBJ2-3
clone size: NA

CDR3 protein: CASSEAMVAEKLLFF
CDR3 DNA: TGTGCCAGCAGTGAAGCGATGGTGGCCGAAAAATTACTGTTTTTT
D gene: NA
V gene: TRBV6-1
J gene: TRBJ1-4
clone size: NA

CDR3 protein: CASSSGTGVGGYTF
CDR3 DNA: TGCGCCAGCAGTTCCGGGACAGGGGTGGGTGGCTACACCTTC
D gene: TRBD1
V gene: TRBV4-3
J gene: TRBJ1-2
clone size: NA

CDR3 protein: CASSLGGPEAFF
CDR3 DNA: TGCGCCAGCAGCTTGGGGGGGCCTGAAGCTTTCTTT
D gene: NA
V gene: TRBV5-1
J gene: TRBJ1-1
clone size: once